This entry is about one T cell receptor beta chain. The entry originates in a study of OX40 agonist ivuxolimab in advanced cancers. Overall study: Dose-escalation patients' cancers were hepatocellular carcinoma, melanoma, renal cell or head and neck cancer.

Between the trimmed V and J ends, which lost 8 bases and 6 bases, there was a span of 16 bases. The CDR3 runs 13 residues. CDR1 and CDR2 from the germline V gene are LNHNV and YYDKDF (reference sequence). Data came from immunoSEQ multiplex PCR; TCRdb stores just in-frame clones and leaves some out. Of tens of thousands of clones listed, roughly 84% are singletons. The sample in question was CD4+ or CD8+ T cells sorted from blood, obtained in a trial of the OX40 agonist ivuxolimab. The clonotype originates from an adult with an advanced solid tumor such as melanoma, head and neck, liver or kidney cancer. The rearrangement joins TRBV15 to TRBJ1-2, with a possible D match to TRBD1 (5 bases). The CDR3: CATSSFQGNGYTF. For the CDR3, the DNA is TGTGCCACCTCCTCGTTTCAGGGTAATGGCTACACCTTC.